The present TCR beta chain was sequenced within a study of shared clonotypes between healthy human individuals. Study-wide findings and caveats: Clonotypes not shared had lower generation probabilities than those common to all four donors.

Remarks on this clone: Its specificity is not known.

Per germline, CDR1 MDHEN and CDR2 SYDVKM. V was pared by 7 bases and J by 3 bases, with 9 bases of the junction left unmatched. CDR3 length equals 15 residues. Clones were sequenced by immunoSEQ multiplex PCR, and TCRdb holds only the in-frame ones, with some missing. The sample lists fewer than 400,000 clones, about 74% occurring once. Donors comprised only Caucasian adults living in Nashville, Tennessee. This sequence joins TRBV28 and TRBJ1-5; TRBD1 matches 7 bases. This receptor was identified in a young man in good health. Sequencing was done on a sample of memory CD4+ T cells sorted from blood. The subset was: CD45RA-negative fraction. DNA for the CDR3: TGTGCCAGCACCAGTTCAGACAGGGACAATCAGCCCCAGCATTTT. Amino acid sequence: CASTSSDRDNQPQHF.